These 23 T cell receptor beta chains were all obtained from the same sample, sequenced in a study of CD8+CD57+ T cells in acquired aplastic anemia. Template material for TCR beta VDJ and CDR3 profiling consisted of genomic DNA. TCRdb passed the reads through MiXCR, listing each CDR3 protein once. The repertoire consists of under 200,000 distinct CDR3 sequences, with 65% to 75% occurring once and the leading ten covering around 45%. Individuals selected for sequencing had exhibited CD8+CD57+ cell expansion on flow cytometry. The sequencing sample was made of sorted CD4+, CD8+, or CD8+CD57+ T cells (not recorded which) from PBMCs. The origin of the receptors is a human donor with aplastic anemia.

This clonotype was picked up many times. The genes are TRBV2 and TRBJ2-7, with a possible D match to TRBD2 (6 bases). There are 14 residues in the CDR3. Trimming removed 2 bases from V and 0 bases from J, with 8 bases in between. Germline CDR1 SNHLY, CDR2 FYNNEI. CDR3 sequence: CASSEYSGSYEQYF. DNA for the CDR3: TGTGCCAGCAGTGAATATAGCGGCTCCTACGAGCAGTACTTC.

The chain joins TRBV19 to TRBJ2-1; D gene ambiguous. V was pared by 0 bases and J by 4 bases, with 4 bases between. From germline, CDR1 is LNHDA and CDR2 SQIVND (reference sequence). The CDR3 consists of 13 residues. CDR3 DNA sequence: TGTGCCAGTAGTATAGACAGGTACAATGAGCAGTTCTTC. The encoded protein is CASSIDRYNEQFF.

CDR3 sequence: CASSSPVGGTAQHF. Here the CDR3 DNA reads TGTGCCAGCAGCTCGCCCGTCGGGGGGACGGCCCAGCATTTT. The gene calls are TRBV7-2 and TRBJ1-5, with D perhaps TRBD1 (5 bases). This CDR3 spans 14 amino acids. V was clipped by 4 bases and J by 11 bases, with 18 bases between them. Germline CDR1 and CDR2: SGHTA and FQGNSA.

The CDR3 region is CSATLGNIGTEAFF. CDR3 coding DNA: TGCAGTGCTACCCTGGGCAACATCGGCACTGAAGCTTTCTTT. The chain has TRBV20-1 and TRBJ1-1; D is uncertain. The V end lost 4 bases, the J end lost 4 bases, and 16 bases lay between the germline ends. Germline V gene sequence: CDR1 DFQATT, CDR2 SNEGSKA (reference sequence). The CDR3 is 14 amino acids.

The chain is built from TRBV29-1 and TRBJ2-7, with TRBD2 matching over 11 bases. The CDR3 is made up of 16 amino acids. Looked up from germline, CDR1 is SQVTM and CDR2 is ANQGSEA. With V trimmed by 3 bases and J by 0 bases, 7 bases remained unmatched. The CDR3 spells CSVDGLAGGFSYEQYF. CDR3 nucleotide sequence: TGCAGCGTTGACGGTCTAGCGGGAGGCTTCTCCTACGAGCAGTACTTC.

This chain's CDR3 is CASSVGTGEGEQYF. CDR3 in DNA: TGTGCCAGCAGCGTGGGGACGGGTGAAGGTGAGCAGTACTTC. The V and J genes are TRBV9 and TRBJ2-7, with D possibly called TRBD1 or TRBD2 (5 bases each). The V and J ends lost 2 bases and 7 bases respectively, with 16 bases between them. This CDR3 is 14 amino acids long. CDR1 and CDR2 from the germline V gene are SGDLS and YYNGEE.

The V and J genes are TRBV20-1 and TRBJ1-2; possible D gene TRBD1, 5 bases. V lost 4 bases to trimming and J lost 5 bases, with 14 bases between them. There are 13 residues in the CDR3. Germline CDR1 is DFQATT and CDR2 is SNEGSKA (reference sequence). DNA for the CDR3: TGCAGTGCTACATTCGGGGGAGGGTATGGCTACACCTTC. Protein: CSATFGGGYGYTF.

The chain couples TRBV10-3 to TRBJ2-1, with 12 nucleotides matching TRBD2. The junction had 2 bases not matched to a gene; V was cut back by 2 bases and J by 6 bases. The length of the CDR3 is 15 residues. CDR1 is ENHRY, CDR2 SYGVKD, per germline. The CDR3 DNA reads TGTGCCATCAGTGAGATGACTAGCGGGAGCAATGAGCAGTTCTTC. It yields the protein CAISEMTSGSNEQFF.

This chain links TRBV12-3 or TRBV12-4 with TRBJ2-3; 12 bases are a match to TRBD2. This CDR3 is built from 16 residues. V shed 5 bases, J shed 5 bases, and the junction held 8 bases outside the gene matches. CDR3 sequence: CASSPRLAGVVDTQYF. The CDR3 DNA sequence: TGTGCCAGCAGTCCACGACTAGCGGGGGTGGTAGATACGCAGTATTTT.

A word on this clonotype: The junction does not match germline at one end; this may be a read error. V and J are TRBV7-7 and TRBJ2-1, with a possible D match to TRBD1 (6 bases). The CDR3 extends over 15 amino acids. Germline CDR1 is SSHAT and CDR2 is FNYEAQ (reference sequence). DNA for the CDR3: TGTGCTAGCAGCTTAGCCAGAACAGGGACCAATGAGCAGTTCTTC. It encodes CASSLARTGTNEQFF.

This clonotype has a handful of counts. CDR3 nucleotides: TGTGCCAGCAGCCCGGACATCGCCGAGACCCAGTACTTC. This translates into CASSPDIAETQYF. The chain links TRBV7-3 to TRBJ2-5, with TRBD1 as a possible D gene (5 bases). Per germline, CDR1 SGHTA and CDR2 FQGTGA. V was clipped by 5 bases and J by 5 bases, with 12 bases between them. The CDR3 spans 13 residues.

The V call is TRBV24-1, the J call TRBJ1-1, with 10 bases fitting TRBD1. The CDR3 runs to 14 residues. The J segment lost 4 bases and the V segment lost 6 bases, leaving 4 bases of the junction unmatched. Germline V gene data show CDR1 as KGHDR and CDR2 as SFDVKD. The CDR3 sequence: CATSKGQGITEAFF. CDR3 DNA: TGTGCCACCAGTAAGGGACAGGGGATCACTGAAGCTTTCTTT.

This clonotype appeared once. V gene TRBV10-3 combines with J gene TRBJ1-2; TRBD1 aligns across 9 bases. This CDR3 is 16 amino acids long. Germline V gives CDR1 ENHRY, CDR2 SYGVKD. V was clipped by 6 bases and J by 5 bases; unmatched bases: 13. In DNA form, the CDR3 reads TGTGCCATCAGGCACAAGGAAGGACAGGGGCAGTATGGCTACACCTTC. Its protein is CAIRHKEGQGQYGYTF.

With regard to this clonotype: Germline and junction disagree at one end, which may indicate a read error. This sequence joins TRBV7-9 and TRBJ2-5; 8 bases match TRBD2. Germline V CDR1 and CDR2: SEHNR, FQNEAQ (reference sequence). The CDR3 has 15 amino acids. CDR3 region: CAISFLAGGVETQYF. In DNA, the CDR3 is TGTGCCATCAGCTTTCTTGCGGGAGGAGTGGAGACCCAGTACTTC.

In regard to this clonotype: A read error may account for a junction end that differs from germline. The rearrangement links TRBV15 to TRBJ1-2, with TRBD1 matching over 10 bases. The CDR3 has 15 amino acids. The V gene's germline CDR1 is LNHNV and CDR2 YYDKDF (reference sequence). The CDR3 DNA reads as TGTGCCACCAGCGGGGAGGGGGACAGGGGAGATGGCTCCACCTTC. Translation gives CATSGEGDRGDGSTF. Full variable domain (outside the CDR3, taken from reference TRBV15 and TRBJ1-2): DAMVIQNPRYQVTQFGKPVTLSCSQTLNHNVMYWYQQKSSQAPKLLFHYYDKDFNNEADTPDNFQSRRPNTSFCFLDIRSPGLGDTAMYLCATSGEGDRGDGSTFGSGTRLTVV.

This clonotype was counted a few times. The chain uses TRBV5-1 and TRBJ2-7; TRBD1 aligns across 10 bases. Germline V gives CDR1 SGHRS, CDR2 YFSETQ. The V and J ends lost 4 bases and 3 bases, in that order; junction bases with no gene match: 7. This CDR3 region has 15 residues. The CDR3 region has the DNA TGCGCCAGCAGCGCCGGGACAGGGGATGGCTACGAGCAGTACTTC. It is translated as CASSAGTGDGYEQYF.

CDR3 DNA sequence: TGCAGTGCTAGGGCAACAGGCCAAGAGACCCAGTACTTC. Amino acids: CSARATGQETQYF. This rearrangement joins TRBV20-1 to TRBJ2-5; TRBD1 is a possible D gene (5 bases). The germline V gene has CDR1 DFQATT and CDR2 SNEGSKA (reference sequence). The CDR3 runs to 13 residues. With 3 bases removed from V and 1 base from J, the gap between germline ends came to 9 bases.

A few counts support this clonotype. The V call is TRBV24-1, the J call TRBJ2-1; D might be TRBD1 (6 bases). This CDR3 has 14 amino acids. The germline V and J ends were trimmed by 7 bases and 3 bases, with 12 bases remaining between them. In germline, CDR1 is KGHDR, CDR2 SFDVKD. CDR3 coding DNA: TGTGCCACCAGCCCAGGACAGATCTACAATGAGCAGTTCTTC. This sequence encodes CATSPGQIYNEQFF.

V usage is TRBV19 and J usage is TRBJ2-7; 9 positions match TRBD1. The CDR3 has 15 amino acids. Germline V gives CDR1 LNHDA, CDR2 SQIVND (reference sequence). V gave up 5 bases and J gave up 2 bases; unmatched junction bases: 7. The DNA for the CDR3 is TGTGCCAGTAGTCCACAGGGGGCCAATCCCTACGAGCAGTACTTC. Translated, it gives CASSPQGANPYEQYF. The variable domain in full, with the rest retrieved from reference TRBV19 and TRBJ2-7, is DGGITQSPKYLFRKEGQNVTLSCEQNLNHDAMYWYRQDPGQGLRLIYYSQIVNDFQKGDIAEGYSVSREKKESFPLTVTSAQKNPTAFYLCASSPQGANPYEQYFGPGTRLTVT.

The V and J genes are TRBV7-9 and TRBJ2-7, with TRBD1 matching 10 bases. The germline V gene encodes CDR1 SEHNR and CDR2 FQNEAQ (reference sequence). The CDR3 runs to 14 residues. Trimming at V came to 4 bases and at J to 3 bases, leaving 3 bases not matched to a gene. The CDR3 DNA reads TGTGCCAGCAGCTCCGGGACAGGGGACTACGAGCAGTACTTC. This translates into CASSSGTGDYEQYF.

V gene TRBV7-2 combines with J gene TRBJ2-5; 8 nucleotides line up with TRBD1. This CDR3 spans 16 amino acids. CDR1 is SGHTA and CDR2 is FQGNSA in the germline V gene. V lost 5 bases, J lost 0 bases, and 8 bases stayed unmatched. The CDR3 protein is CASSPGQGKDQETQYF. The DNA of the CDR3 is TGTGCCAGCAGCCCAGGACAGGGTAAGGACCAAGAGACCCAGTACTTC.

A word on this clonotype: Given the absence of the conserved phenylalanine or tryptophan at the CDR3 end, a read error is likely. No DNA is shown, since the ends of the CDR3 on it are uncertain; the CDR3 is the one TCRdb lists. The chain has TRBV24-1 and TRBJ2-7; the table gives TRBD1 as D, unverified against the DNA. Germline V gives CDR1 KGHDR, CDR2 SFDVKD. Both ends counted, the CDR3 spans 15 residues. CDR3 loop: CATSDQDREGLRVVL.

The chain recombines TRBV2 with TRBJ1-3, with no clear D. Trimming removed 5 bases at V and 4 bases at J, with 6 bases between. This CDR3 is built from 12 residues. Germline loops: CDR1 SNHLY, CDR2 FYNNEI. CDR3 in DNA: TGTGCCAGCAGTTGGGGAGGAAACACCATATATTTT. Amino acids: CASSWGGNTIYF.